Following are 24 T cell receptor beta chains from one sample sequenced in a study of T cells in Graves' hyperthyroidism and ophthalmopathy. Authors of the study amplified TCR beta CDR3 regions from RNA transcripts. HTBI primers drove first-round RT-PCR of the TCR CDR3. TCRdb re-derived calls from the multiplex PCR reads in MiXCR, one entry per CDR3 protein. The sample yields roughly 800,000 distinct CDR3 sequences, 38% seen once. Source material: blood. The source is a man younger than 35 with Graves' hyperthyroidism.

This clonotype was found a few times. This CDR3 is CASSIRGGFREQYF. DNA for the CDR3: TGTGCCAGTAGTATAAGGGGCGGCTTTCGTGAGCAGTACTTC. The chain combines TRBV19 with TRBJ2-7, with a weak D call TRBD1 (5 bases). The CDR3 runs to 14 residues. CDR1 and CDR2 (germline): LNHDA, SQIVND (reference sequence). Between the trimmed V and J ends, which lost 2 bases and 7 bases, there was a span of 15 bases.

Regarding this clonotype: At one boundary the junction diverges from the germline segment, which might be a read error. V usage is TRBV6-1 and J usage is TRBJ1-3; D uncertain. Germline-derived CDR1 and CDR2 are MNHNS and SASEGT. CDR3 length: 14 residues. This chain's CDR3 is CASSGRSSGSTIYF. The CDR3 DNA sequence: TGTGCCAGCAGTGGACGGTCCTCTGGAAGCACCATATATTTT.

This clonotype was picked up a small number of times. The CDR3 loop reads CASSPYDGNPNYGYTF. The CDR3 DNA is TGTGCCAGCAGTCCCTATGACGGAAACCCTAACTATGGCTACACCTTC. This chain connects TRBV2 to TRBJ1-2; the D is unclear. The CDR3 is 16 amino acids. V dropped 5 bases and J dropped 0 bases, with 16 bases sitting between them. CDR1 and CDR2 from the germline V gene are SNHLY and FYNNEI.

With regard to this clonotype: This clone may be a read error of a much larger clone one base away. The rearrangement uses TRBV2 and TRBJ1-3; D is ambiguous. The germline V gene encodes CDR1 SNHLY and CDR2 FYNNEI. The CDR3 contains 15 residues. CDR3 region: CASSPRTDPGSTIYF. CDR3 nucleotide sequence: TGTGCCAGCAGTCCCCGTACAGACCCTGGAAGCACCATATATTTT.

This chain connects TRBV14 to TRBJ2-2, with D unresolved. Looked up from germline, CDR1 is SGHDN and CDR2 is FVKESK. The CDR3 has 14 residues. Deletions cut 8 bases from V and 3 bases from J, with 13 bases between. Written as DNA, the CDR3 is TGTGCCAGCTCACCCCTTTTGGACACCGGGGAGCTGTTTTTT. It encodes CASSPLLDTGELFF.

CDR3 region: CASSKGQSTEAFF. The CDR3 coding sequence is TGTGCCAGTAGTAAGGGACAGAGCACTGAAGCTTTCTTT. The chain uses TRBV19 and TRBJ1-1; TRBD1 agrees at 7 bases. J lost 4 bases, V lost 4 bases, and 3 bases had no gene match. There are 13 residues in the CDR3. Germline V lookup: CDR1 LNHDA, CDR2 SQIVND (reference sequence). Combining the CDR3 with reference TRBV19 and TRBJ1-1 gives the whole variable domain DGGITQSPKYLFRKEGQNVTLSCEQNLNHDAMYWYRQDPGQGLRLIYYSQIVNDFQKGDIAEGYSVSREKKESFPLTVTSAQKNPTAFYLCASSKGQSTEAFFGQGTRLTVV.

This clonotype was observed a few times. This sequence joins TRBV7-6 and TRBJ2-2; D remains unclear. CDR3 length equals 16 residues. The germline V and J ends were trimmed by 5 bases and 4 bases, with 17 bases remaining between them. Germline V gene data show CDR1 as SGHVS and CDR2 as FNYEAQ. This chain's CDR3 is CASSPVALTGTGELFF. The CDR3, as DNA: TGTGCCAGCAGCCCCGTGGCCCTCACGGGCACCGGGGAGCTGTTTTTT.

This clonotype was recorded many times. The CDR3 spells CASSAFGTGGHEQYF. In DNA form, the CDR3 reads TGTGCCAGCAGCGCATTCGGGACAGGGGGCCACGAGCAGTACTTC. The V call is TRBV7-3, the J call TRBJ2-7, with 12 bases matching TRBD1. J was trimmed by 5 bases and V by 5 bases; bases with no gene match: 7. The CDR3 is 15 amino acids. Germline V CDR1 and CDR2: SGHTA, FQGTGA.

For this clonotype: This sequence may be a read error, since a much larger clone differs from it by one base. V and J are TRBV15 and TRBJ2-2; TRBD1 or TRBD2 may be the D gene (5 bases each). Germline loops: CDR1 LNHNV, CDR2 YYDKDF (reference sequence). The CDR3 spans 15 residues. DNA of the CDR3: TGTGCCACCAGCAGAGATCTTGATGGGACCGGGGAGCTGGTTTTT. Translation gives CATSRDLDGTGELVF.

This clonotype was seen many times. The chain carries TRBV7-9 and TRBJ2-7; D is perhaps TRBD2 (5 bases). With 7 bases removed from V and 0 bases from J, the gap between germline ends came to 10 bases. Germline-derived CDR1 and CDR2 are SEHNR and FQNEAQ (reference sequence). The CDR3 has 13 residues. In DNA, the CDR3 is TGTGCCAGCACCCTACGGGACTCCTACGAGCAGTACTTC. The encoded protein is CASTLRDSYEQYF.

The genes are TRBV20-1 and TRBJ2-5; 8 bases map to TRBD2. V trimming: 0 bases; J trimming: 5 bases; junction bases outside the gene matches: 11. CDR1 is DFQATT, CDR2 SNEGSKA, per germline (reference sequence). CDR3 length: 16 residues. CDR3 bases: TGCAGTGCTAGAGACGTACTAGCGGTCGTCCTGGAGACCCAGTACTTC. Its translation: CSARDVLAVVLETQYF.

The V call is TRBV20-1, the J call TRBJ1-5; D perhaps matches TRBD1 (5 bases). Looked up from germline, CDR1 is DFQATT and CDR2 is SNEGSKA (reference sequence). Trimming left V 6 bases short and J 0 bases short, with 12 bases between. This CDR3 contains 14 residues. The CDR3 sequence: CSATGVNSNQPQHF. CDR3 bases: TGCAGTGCCACGGGGGTCAATAGCAATCAGCCCCAGCATTTT.

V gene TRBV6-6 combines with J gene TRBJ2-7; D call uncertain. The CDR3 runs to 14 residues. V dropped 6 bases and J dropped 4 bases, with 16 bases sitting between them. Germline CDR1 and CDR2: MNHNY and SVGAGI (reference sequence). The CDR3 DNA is TGTGCCAGCAGCGTAGTAACAGCAGCATACGAGCAGTACTTC. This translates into CASSVVTAAYEQYF.

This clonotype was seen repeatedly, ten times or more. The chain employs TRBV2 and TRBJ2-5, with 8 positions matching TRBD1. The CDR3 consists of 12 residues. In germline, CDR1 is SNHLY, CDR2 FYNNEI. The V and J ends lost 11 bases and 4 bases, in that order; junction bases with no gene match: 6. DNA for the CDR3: TGTGCCGGACAGGGAGGTGGAGAGACCCAGTACTTC. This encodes CAGQGGGETQYF.

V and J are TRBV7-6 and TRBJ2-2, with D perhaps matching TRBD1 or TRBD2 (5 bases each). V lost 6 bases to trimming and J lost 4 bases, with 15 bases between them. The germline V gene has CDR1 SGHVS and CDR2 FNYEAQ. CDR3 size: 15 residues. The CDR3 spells CASRSRDPGTGELFF. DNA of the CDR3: TGTGCCAGCAGATCCCGGGACCCGGGCACCGGGGAGCTGTTTTTT. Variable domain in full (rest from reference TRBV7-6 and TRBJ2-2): GAGVSQSPRYKVTKRGQDVALRCDPISGHVSLYWYRQALGQGPEFLTYFNYEAQQDKSGLPNDRFSAERPEGSISTLTIQRTEQRDSAMYRCASRSRDPGTGELFFGEGSRLTVL.

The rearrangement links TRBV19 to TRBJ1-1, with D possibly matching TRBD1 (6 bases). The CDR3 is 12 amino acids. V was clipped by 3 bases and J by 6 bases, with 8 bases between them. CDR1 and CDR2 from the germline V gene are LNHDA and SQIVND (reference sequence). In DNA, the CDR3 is TGTGCCAGTAGTATGAGGGGGGCTGAAGCTTTCTTT. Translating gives CASSMRGAEAFF.

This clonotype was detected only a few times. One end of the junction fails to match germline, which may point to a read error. DNA for the CDR3: TGCGCCAGCAGCCAAGACAGATTTATGAACACTGAAGCTTTCTTT. It is translated as CASSQDRFMNTEAFF. The chain has TRBV7-9 and TRBJ1-1; D possibly corresponds to TRBD1 (5 bases). This CDR3 region has 15 residues. Per the germline V gene, CDR1 is SEHNR and CDR2 is FQNEAQ (reference sequence).

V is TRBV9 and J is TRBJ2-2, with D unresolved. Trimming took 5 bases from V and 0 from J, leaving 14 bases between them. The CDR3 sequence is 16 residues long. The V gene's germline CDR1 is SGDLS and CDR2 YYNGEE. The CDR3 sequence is CASSSRAMTNTGELFF. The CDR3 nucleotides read TGTGCCAGCAGTTCCAGAGCTATGACGAACACCGGGGAGCTGTTTTTT.

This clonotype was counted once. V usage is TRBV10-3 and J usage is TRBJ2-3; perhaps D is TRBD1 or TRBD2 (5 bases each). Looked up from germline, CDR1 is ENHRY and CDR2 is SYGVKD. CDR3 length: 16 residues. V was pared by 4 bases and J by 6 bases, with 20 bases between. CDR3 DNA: TGTGCCATCAGTGGGTCTGGGGCGGCTAGCTTCGATACGCAGTATTTT. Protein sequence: CAISGSGAASFDTQYF.

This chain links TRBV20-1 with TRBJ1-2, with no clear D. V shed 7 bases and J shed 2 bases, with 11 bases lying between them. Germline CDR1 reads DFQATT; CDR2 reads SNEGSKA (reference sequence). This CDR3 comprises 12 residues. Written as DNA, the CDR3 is TGCAGTGTCCTTCCGCGGAACTATGGCTACACCTTC. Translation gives CSVLPRNYGYTF.

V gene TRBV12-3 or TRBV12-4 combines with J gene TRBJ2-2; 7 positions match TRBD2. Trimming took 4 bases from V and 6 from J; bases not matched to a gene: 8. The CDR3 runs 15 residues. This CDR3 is CASSYLSTSPGELFF. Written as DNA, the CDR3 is TGTGCCAGCAGTTATCTGTCGACTAGCCCCGGGGAGCTGTTTTTT.

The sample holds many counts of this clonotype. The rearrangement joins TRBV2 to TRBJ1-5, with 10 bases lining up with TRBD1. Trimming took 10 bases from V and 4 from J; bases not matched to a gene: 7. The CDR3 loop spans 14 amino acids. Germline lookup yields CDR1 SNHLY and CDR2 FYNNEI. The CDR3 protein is CATRTGGGNQPQHF. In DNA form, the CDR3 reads TGTGCCACCAGGACAGGGGGAGGAAATCAGCCCCAGCATTTT.

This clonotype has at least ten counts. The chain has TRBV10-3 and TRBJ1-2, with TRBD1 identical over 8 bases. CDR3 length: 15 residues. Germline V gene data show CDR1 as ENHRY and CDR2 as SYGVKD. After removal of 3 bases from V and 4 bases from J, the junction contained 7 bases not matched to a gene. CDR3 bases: TGTGCCATCAGTGAATCGCCAGGGGGCTCCTATGGCTACACCTTC. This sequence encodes CAISESPGGSYGYTF.

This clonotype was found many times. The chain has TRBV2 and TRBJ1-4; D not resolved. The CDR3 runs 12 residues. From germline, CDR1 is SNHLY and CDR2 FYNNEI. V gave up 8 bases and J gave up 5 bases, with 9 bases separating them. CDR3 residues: CASRYLNEKLFF. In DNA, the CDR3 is TGTGCCAGCCGTTATCTGAATGAAAAACTGTTTTTT. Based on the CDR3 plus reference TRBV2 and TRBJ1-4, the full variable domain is EPEVTQTPSHQVTQMGQEVILRCVPISNHLYFYWYRQILGQKVEFLVSFYNNEISEKSEIFDDQFSVERPDGSNFTLKIRSTKLEDSAMYFCASRYLNEKLFFGSGTQLSVL.